This section outlines one T cell receptor (beta chain) sequence together with its context. The antigen is undetermined. Trimming shortened V by 3 bases and J by 0 bases, and 9 bases separated the two germline ends. Germline V CDR1 and CDR2: SGHTA, FQGNSA. The CDR3 runs to 14 residues. Cyclophosphamide on days +3 and +4 followed busulfan-fludarabine conditioning and a marrow graft. Data came from immunoSEQ multiplex PCR; TCRdb stores just in-frame clones and leaves some out. The table has under 25,000 clones, 70% to 80% seen once. These data are taken from a study of T cells after posttransplantation cyclophosphamide. Overall study results and limits: Later blood repertoires were often dominated by clones from the donor CD8+ memory compartment. TRB clonality was highly associated with recipient CMV seropositivity and reactivation.

The material sequenced was PBMCs, taken after an allogeneic stem cell transplant with post-transplant cyclophosphamide. The receptor comes from a male patient aged 30 to 39 who received an allogeneic stem cell transplant from a related donor, was CMV-positive, and had acute GVHD only. The graft donor may have contributed some T cells. V gene TRBV7-2 combines with J gene TRBJ2-7, with a tentative D call TRBD2 (5 bases). The CDR3 sequence is CASSFRGGSYEQYF. The CDR3 coding sequence is TGTGCCAGCAGCTTTCGGGGTGGCTCCTACGAGCAGTACTTC. The whole variable domain, filled in from reference TRBV7-2 and TRBJ2-7, reads GAGVSQSPSNKVTEKGKDVELRCDPISGHTALYWYRQSLGQGLEFLIYFQGNSAPDKSGLPSDRFSAERTGGSVSTLTIQRTQQEDSAVYLCASSFRGGSYEQYFGPGTRLTVT.